This T cell receptor beta chain derives from a study of blood T cell repertoires in COVID-19. This table comes from immunoSEQ multiplex PCR, and its TCRdb copy is limited to in-frame clones, with some not included. Of a few hundred thousand clones in the sample, under 85% are singletons; the top ten hold roughly 2%. Germline CDR1 reads KGHSH; CDR2 reads LQKENI. Trimming took off 5 bases at V and 9 bases at J, with 13 bases between the two ends. CDR3 length: 12 amino acids. The rearrangement links TRBV18 to TRBJ1-2; D remains ambiguous. This TCR derives from a man aged 25-45 years who had recovered from COVID-19. The sample consisted of peripheral blood. CDR3 bases: TGTGCCAGCTCATCCCGGGAGATTTGCTACACCTTC. It yields the protein CASSSREICYTF. Full variable domain (missing parts from reference TRBV18 and TRBJ1-2): NAGVMQNPRHLVRRRGQEARLRCSPMKGHSHVYWYRQLPEEGLKFMVYLQKENIIDESGMPKERFSAEFPKEGPSILRIQQVVRGDSAAYFCASSSREICYTFGSGTRLTVV.